These 9 T cell receptor beta chains came from one sample sequenced in a study of control samples from healthy donors and cancer patients. Generated by immunoSEQ multiplex PCR, the TCRdb table keeps only in-frame clones and is missing some. The table has 250,000 to 300,000 clones, about four fifths seen once. Sequenced material: PBMCs. The receptors were gathered from a woman aged 55-70 years with lung cancer.

The V call is TRBV5-4, the J call TRBJ1-1; TRBD1 might be the D (5 bases). CDR1 and CDR2 from the germline V gene are SGHNT and YYREEE (reference sequence). V was pared by 7 bases and J by 0 bases, with 16 bases between. The CDR3 totals 15 residues. CDR3 loop: CASHFWGRVNTEAFF. The DNA for the CDR3 is TGTGCCAGCCATTTCTGGGGCAGGGTGAACACTGAAGCTTTCTTT.

V gene TRBV7-8 combines with J gene TRBJ2-5; D is tentatively TRBD1 or TRBD2 (5 bases each). Trimming shortened V by 4 bases and J by 7 bases, and 19 bases separated the two germline ends. CDR3 length: 15 amino acids. In germline, CDR1 is SGHVS, CDR2 FQNEAQ. For the CDR3, the DNA is TGTGCCAGCAGCTCACAGAGGGGACCTTATGTGACCCAGTACTTC. Amino acid sequence: CASSSQRGPYVTQYF.

This sequence joins TRBV10-2 and TRBJ1-4, with D unclear. Trimming stripped 4 bases from V and 7 bases from J, with 13 bases between. This CDR3 region has 14 residues. Germline-derived CDR1 and CDR2 are WSHSY and SAAADI. CDR3 sequence reads: CASSGTAGPEKLFF. DNA for the CDR3: TGCGCCAGCAGTGGGACGGCCGGCCCTGAAAAACTGTTTTTT.

The rearrangement links TRBV3-1 (or the pseudogene TRBV3-2) to TRBJ2-7; D may be TRBD2 (5 bases). The CDR3 extends over 13 amino acids. The germline gives CDR1 LGHDT, CDR2 YNNKEL (reference sequence). V was shortened by 3 bases and J by 1 base, with 7 bases between the two germline ends. Here the CDR3 DNA reads TGTGCCAGCAGCCAGAGGGCATCCTACGAGCAGTACTTC. Protein sequence: CASSQRASYEQYF.

This clone has only one observation. V and J are TRBV6-5 and TRBJ2-7; D is unclear. Germline values: CDR1 MNHEY, CDR2 SVGAGI. CDR3 length equals 15 residues. The ends were cut back, 2 bases at V and 3 bases at J, with 14 bases in the middle. The CDR3 spells CASSYQDPAYYEQYF. The CDR3 bases are TGTGCCAGCAGTTACCAGGACCCGGCTTACTACGAGCAGTACTTC.

This clone was found once. The chain links TRBV19 to TRBJ2-7, with 11 bases fitting TRBD1. V was clipped by 6 bases and J by 7 bases; unmatched bases: 11. CDR1 and CDR2 (germline): LNHDA, SQIVND (reference sequence). The CDR3 consists of 15 residues. The CDR3 spells CASRNYGQGAEEQYF. DNA for the CDR3: TGTGCCAGTAGAAATTACGGACAGGGGGCGGAAGAGCAGTACTTC.

This clone was seen once. The chain recombines TRBV7-2 with TRBJ2-3; no firm D call. V lost 5 bases, J lost 2 bases, and 11 bases lay in between. CDR1 SGHTA and CDR2 FQGNSA come from the germline V gene. This CDR3 is 14 amino acids long. The CDR3 is CASSLYGITDTQYF. The CDR3 region has the DNA TGTGCCAGCAGCCTTTACGGTATCACAGATACGCAGTATTTT.

In this sample, this clone turned up a few times. The V and J genes are TRBV5-5 and TRBJ2-1; D might be TRBD1 (6 bases). The CDR3 extends over 14 amino acids. The germline CDR1 and CDR2 sequences are SGHKS and YYEKEE (reference sequence). V lost 2 bases to trimming and J lost 2 bases, with 8 bases between them. Here the CDR3 reads CASSLWDTYNEQFF. As DNA, the CDR3 is TGTGCCAGCAGCTTATGGGACACCTACAATGAGCAGTTCTTC. Supplemented by reference TRBV5-5 and TRBJ2-1, the full variable domain reads DAGVTQSPTHLIKTRGQQVTLRCSPISGHKSVSWYQQVLGQGPQFIFQYYEKEERGRGNFPDRFSARQFPNYSSELNVNALLLGDSALYLCASSLWDTYNEQFFGPGTRLTVL.

The chain carries TRBV5-1 and TRBJ1-2, with D unclear. The germline CDR1 and CDR2 sequences are SGHRS and YFSETQ. The V and J ends lost 4 bases and 6 bases respectively, with 22 bases between them. The CDR3 spans 16 residues. The CDR3 region is CASSDHSGLLPDGYTF. The CDR3, as DNA: TGCGCCAGCAGCGATCACTCGGGCCTACTGCCGGATGGCTACACCTTC. Filled out from reference TRBV5-1 and TRBJ1-2, the complete variable domain reads KAGVTQTPRYLIKTRGQQVTLSCSPISGHRSVSWYQQTPGQGLQFLFEYFSETQRNKGNFPGRFSGRQFSNSRSEMNVSTLELGDSALYLCASSDHSGLLPDGYTFGSGTRLTVV.